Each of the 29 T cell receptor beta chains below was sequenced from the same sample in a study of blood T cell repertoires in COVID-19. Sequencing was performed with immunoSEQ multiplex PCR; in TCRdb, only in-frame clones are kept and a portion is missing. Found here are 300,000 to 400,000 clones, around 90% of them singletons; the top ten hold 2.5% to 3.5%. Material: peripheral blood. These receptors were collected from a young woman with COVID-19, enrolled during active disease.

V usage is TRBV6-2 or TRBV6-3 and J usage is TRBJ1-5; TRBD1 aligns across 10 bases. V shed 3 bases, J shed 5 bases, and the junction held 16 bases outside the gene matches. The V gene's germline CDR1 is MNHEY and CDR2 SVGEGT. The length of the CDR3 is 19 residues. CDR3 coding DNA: TGTGCCAGCAGTTATTTTCCCCCCCTCTGGACAGGGGGGGATCAGCCCCAGCATTTT. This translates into CASSYFPPLWTGGDQPQHF.

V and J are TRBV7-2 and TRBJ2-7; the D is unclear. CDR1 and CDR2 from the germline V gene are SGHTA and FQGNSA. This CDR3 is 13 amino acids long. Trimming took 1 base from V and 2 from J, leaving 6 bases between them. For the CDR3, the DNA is TGTGCCAGCAGCTTAGACAGTACCTACGAGCAGTACTTC. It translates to CASSLDSTYEQYF.

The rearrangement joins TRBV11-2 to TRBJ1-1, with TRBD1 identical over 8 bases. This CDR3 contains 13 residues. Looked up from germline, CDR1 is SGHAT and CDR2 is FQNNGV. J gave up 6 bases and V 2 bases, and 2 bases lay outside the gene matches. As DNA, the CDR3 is TGTGCCAGCAGCTTATGGACAGGGCCTGAAGCTTTCTTT. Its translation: CASSLWTGPEAFF.

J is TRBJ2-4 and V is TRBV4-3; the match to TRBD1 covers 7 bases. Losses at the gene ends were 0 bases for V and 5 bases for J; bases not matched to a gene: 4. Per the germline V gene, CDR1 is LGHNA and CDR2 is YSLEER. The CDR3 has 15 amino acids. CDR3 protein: CASSQEGTAQNIQYF. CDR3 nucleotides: TGCGCCAGCAGCCAAGAGGGGACAGCTCAAAACATTCAGTACTTC.

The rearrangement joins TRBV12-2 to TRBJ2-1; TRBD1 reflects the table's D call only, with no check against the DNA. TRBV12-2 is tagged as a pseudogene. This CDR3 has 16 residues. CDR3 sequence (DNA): TGTGCAAGTCGCCTCCGGACAGCGCCATCCTACAATGAGCAGTTCTTC. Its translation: CASRLRTAPSYNEQFF.

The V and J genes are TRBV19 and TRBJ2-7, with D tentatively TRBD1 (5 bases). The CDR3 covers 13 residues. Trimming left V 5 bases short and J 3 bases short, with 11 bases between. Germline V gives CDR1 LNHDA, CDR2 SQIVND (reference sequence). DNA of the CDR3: TGTGCCAGTAGTTCCGGACATGGCTACGAGCAGTACTTC. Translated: CASSSGHGYEQYF. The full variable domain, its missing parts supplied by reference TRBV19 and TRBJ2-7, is DGGITQSPKYLFRKEGQNVTLSCEQNLNHDAMYWYRQDPGQGLRLIYYSQIVNDFQKGDIAEGYSVSREKKESFPLTVTSAQKNPTAFYLCASSSGHGYEQYFGPGTRLTVT.

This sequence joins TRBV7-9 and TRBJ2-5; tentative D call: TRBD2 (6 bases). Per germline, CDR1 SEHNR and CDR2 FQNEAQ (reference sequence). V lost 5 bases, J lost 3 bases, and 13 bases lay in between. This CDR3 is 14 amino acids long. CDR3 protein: CASSLGGREETQYF. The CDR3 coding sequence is TGTGCCAGCAGCCTCGGGGGAAGGGAAGAGACCCAGTACTTC.

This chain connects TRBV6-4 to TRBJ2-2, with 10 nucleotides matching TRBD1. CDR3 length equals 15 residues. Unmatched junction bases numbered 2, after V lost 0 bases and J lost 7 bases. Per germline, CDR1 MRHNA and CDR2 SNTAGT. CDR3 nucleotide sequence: TGTGCCAGCAGTGACTCGACAGGGGGCAACGGGGAGCTGTTTTTT. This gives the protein CASSDSTGGNGELFF.

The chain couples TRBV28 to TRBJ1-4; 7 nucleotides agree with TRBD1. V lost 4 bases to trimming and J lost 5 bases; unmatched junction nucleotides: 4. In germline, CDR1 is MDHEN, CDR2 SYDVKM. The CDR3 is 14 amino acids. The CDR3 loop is CASSSGTENEKLFF. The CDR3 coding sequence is TGTGCCAGCAGTTCCGGGACAGAGAATGAAAAACTGTTTTTT.

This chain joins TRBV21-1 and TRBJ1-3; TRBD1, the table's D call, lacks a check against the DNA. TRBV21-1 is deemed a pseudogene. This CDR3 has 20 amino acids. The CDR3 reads CASSRGKGRLGQVSGNTIYF. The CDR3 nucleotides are TGTGCCAGCAGCAGAGGCAAGGGCAGACTGGGACAAGTCTCTGGAAACACCATATATTTT.

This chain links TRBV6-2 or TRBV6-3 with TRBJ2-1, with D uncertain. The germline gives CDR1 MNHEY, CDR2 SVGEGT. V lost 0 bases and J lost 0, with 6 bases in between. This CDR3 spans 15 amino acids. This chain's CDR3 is CASSYSEHSYNEQFF. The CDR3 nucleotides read TGTGCCAGCAGTTACTCGGAGCACTCCTACAATGAGCAGTTCTTC.

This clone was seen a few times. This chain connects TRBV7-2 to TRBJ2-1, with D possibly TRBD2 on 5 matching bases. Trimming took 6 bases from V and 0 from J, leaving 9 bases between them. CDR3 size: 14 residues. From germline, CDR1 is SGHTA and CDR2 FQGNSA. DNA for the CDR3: TGTGCCAGCAGTACGGGATCCTCCTACAATGAGCAGTTCTTC. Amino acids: CASSTGSSYNEQFF.

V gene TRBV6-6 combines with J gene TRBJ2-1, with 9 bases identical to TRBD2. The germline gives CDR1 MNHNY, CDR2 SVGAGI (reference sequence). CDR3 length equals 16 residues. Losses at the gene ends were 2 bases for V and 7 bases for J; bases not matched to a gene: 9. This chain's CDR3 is CASSYGAGGPRNEQFF. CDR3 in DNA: TGTGCCAGCAGTTACGGGGCGGGAGGGCCTCGGAATGAGCAGTTCTTC.

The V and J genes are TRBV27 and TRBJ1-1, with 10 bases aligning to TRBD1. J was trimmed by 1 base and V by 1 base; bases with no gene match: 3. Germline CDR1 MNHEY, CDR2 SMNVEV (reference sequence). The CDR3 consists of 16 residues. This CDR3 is CASSLYWDRGNTEAFF. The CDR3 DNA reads TGTGCCAGCAGTTTATACTGGGACAGGGGGAACACTGAAGCTTTCTTT.

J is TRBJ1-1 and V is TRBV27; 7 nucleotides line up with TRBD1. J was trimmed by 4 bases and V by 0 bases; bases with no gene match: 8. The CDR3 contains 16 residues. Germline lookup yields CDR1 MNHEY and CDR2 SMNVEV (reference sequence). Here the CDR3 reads CASSLSAGGGSTEAFF. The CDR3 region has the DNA TGTGCCAGCAGTTTATCTGCAGGGGGTGGGAGCACTGAAGCTTTCTTT.

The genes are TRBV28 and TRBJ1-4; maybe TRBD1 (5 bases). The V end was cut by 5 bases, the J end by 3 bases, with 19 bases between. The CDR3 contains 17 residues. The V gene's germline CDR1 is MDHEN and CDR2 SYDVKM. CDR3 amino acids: CASSILIHRSANEKLFF. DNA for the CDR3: TGTGCCAGCAGTATCCTTATACACAGGTCGGCTAATGAAAAACTGTTTTTT.

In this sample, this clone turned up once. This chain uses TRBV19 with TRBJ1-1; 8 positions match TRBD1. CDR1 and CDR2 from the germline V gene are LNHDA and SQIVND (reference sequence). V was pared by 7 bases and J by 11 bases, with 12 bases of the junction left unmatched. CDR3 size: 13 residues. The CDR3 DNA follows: TGTGCCAGTAAGGAAAGGGACAGGCAACGGGCTTTCTTT. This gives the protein CASKERDRQRAFF. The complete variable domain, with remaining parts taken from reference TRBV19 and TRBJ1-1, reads DGGITQSPKYLFRKEGQNVTLSCEQNLNHDAMYWYRQDPGQGLRLIYYSQIVNDFQKGDIAEGYSVSREKKESFPLTVTSAQKNPTAFYLCASKERDRQRAFFGQGTRLTVV.

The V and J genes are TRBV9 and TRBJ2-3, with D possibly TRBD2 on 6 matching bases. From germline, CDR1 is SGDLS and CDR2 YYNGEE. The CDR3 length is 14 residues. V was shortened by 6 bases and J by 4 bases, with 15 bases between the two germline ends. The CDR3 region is CASTHREFPDTQYF. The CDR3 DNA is TGTGCCAGCACCCACCGGGAGTTCCCAGATACGCAGTATTTT.

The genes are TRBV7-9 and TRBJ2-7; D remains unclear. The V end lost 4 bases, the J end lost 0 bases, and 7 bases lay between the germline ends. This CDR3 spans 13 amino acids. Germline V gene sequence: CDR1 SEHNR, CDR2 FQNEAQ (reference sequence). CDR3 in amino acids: CASSSEHSYEQYV. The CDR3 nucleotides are TGTGCCAGCAGCTCAGAACACTCCTACGAGCAGTACGTC.

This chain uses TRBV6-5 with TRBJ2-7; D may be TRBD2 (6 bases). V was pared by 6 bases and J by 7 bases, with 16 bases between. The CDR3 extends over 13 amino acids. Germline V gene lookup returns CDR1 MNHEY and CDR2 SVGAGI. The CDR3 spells CASSTTSSGEQYV. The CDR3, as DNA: TGTGCCAGCAGCACTACTAGCTCCGGAGAGCAGTACGTC.

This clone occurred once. The CDR3 is CASSPAADRSSYEQYF. Here the CDR3 DNA reads TGTGCCAGCAGCCCGGCTGCGGACAGGAGCTCCTACGAGCAGTACTTC. This rearrangement joins TRBV7-2 to TRBJ2-7, with TRBD1 identical over 7 bases. The CDR3 spans 16 residues. Trimming cost V 5 bases and J 0 bases; bases outside gene matches: 10. Germline CDR1 and CDR2: SGHTA and FQGNSA.

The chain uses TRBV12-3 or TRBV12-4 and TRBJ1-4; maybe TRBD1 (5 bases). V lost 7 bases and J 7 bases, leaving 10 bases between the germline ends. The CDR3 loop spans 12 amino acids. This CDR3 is CASMDGAEKLFF. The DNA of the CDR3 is TGTGCCAGCATGGATGGGGCTGAAAAACTGTTTTTT.

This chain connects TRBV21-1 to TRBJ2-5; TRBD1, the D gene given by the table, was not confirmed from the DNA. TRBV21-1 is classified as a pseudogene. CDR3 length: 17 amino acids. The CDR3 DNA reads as TGTGCCAGCAGCAAAGAAGACAGGAAGCCGAGGGGTGAGACCCAGTACTTC. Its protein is CASSKEDRKPRGETQYF.

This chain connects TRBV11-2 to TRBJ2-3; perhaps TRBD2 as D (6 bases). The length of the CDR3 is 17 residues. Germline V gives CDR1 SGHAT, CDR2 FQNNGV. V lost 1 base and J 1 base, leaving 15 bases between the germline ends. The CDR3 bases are TGTGCCAGCAGCTTAGGGCGGGGCCGTGGGCGCACAGATACGCAGTATTTT. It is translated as CASSLGRGRGRTDTQYF.

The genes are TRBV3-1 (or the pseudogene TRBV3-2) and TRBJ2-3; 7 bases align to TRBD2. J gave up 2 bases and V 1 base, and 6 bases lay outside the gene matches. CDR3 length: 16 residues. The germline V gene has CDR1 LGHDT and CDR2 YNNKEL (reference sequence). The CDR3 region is CASSQATAGTTDTQYF. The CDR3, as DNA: TGTGCCAGCAGCCAAGCCACAGCGGGAACCACAGATACGCAGTATTTT.

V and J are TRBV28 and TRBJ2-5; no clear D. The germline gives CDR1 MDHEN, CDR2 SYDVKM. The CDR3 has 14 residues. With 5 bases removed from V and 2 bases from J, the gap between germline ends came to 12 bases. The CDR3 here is CASSEGQAQETQYF. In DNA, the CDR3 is TGTGCCAGCAGTGAAGGTCAGGCTCAAGAGACCCAGTACTTC.

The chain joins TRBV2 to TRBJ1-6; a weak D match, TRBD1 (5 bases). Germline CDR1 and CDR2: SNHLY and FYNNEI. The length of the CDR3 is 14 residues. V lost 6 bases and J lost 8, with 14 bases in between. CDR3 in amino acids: CASRSGQGDSPLHF. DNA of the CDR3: TGTGCCAGCAGATCGGGTCAGGGCGATTCACCCCTCCACTTT.

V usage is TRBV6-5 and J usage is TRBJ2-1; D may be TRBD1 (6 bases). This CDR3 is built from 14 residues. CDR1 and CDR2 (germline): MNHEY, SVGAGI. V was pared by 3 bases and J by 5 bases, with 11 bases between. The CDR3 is CASSYLGDNNEQFF. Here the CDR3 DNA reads TGTGCCAGCAGTTATCTCGGGGACAACAATGAGCAGTTCTTC.

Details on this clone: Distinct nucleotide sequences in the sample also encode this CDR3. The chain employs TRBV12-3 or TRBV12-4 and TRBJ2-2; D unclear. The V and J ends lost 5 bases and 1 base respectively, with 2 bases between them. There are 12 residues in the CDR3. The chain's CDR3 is CASSQNTGELFF. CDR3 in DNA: TGTGCCAGCAGTCAGAACACCGGGGAGCTGTTTTTT.